Listed here is a single T cell receptor beta chain. Produced via immunoSEQ multiplex PCR; TCRdb's table is partial and in-frame only. Of around 300,000 clones listed, approximately 82% were seen once; the top ten hold about 2.7%. The CDR3 loop spans 15 amino acids. Losses at the gene ends were 6 bases for V and 5 bases for J; bases not matched to a gene: 10. Germline-derived CDR1 and CDR2 are MNHEY and SVGEGT. These data belong to a study of blood T cell repertoires in COVID-19. Study overall: The study drew acute and convalescent COVID-19 samples from the United States, Italy and Spain.

Sequencing was done on a sample of peripheral blood. V gene TRBV6-2 or TRBV6-3 combines with J gene TRBJ2-3; TRBD2 agrees at 8 bases. This sequence originates from a man under 40 with active or convalescent COVID-19. The CDR3 sequence: CASSFSGGARDTQYF. CDR3 bases: TGTGCCAGCAGCTTCTCGGGGGGGGCGAGAGATACGCAGTATTTT.